This entry lists 20 T cell receptor beta chains sequenced from one sample in a study of blood T cell repertoires in COVID-19. Libraries were prepared by immunoSEQ multiplex PCR; TCRdb keeps only in-frame clonotypes and omits some of them. The data hold about 310,000 clones, with over 75% observed a single time. Sample: peripheral blood. All receptors derive from a woman in her forties or fifties who had recovered from COVID-19.

This chain links TRBV18 with TRBJ2-7; D is ambiguous. Germline CDR1 and CDR2: KGHSH and LQKENI. The V end was cut by 3 bases, the J end by 0 bases, with 12 bases between. The CDR3 covers 15 residues. CDR3 DNA: TGTGCCAGCTCACCCCAGCAGGCAAGCTCCTACGAGCAGTACTTC. This encodes CASSPQQASSYEQYF.

The chain couples TRBV27 to TRBJ1-1; D unresolved. The CDR3 sequence is 14 residues long. Germline-derived CDR1 and CDR2 are MNHEY and SMNVEV (reference sequence). Trimming took 2 bases from V and 2 from J, leaving 9 bases between them. CDR3 amino acids: CASSLGGFNTEAFF. CDR3 sequence (DNA): TGTGCCAGCAGTTTAGGAGGGTTTAACACTGAAGCTTTCTTT.

CDR3 in amino acids: CAWSVFGTPRPYEQYF. The CDR3 coding sequence is TGTGCCTGGAGTGTTTTCGGGACACCCAGACCCTACGAGCAGTACTTC. This chain links TRBV30 with TRBJ2-7; a weak D match, TRBD1 (6 bases). Germline CDR1 is GTSNPN and CDR2 is SVGIG (reference sequence). The V end lost 0 bases, the J end lost 2 bases, and 17 bases lay between the germline ends. The CDR3 has 16 residues.

This rearrangement joins TRBV7-8 to TRBJ1-1; 8 positions match TRBD1. J gave up 1 base and V 1 base, and 5 bases lay outside the gene matches. The CDR3 has 16 amino acids. In germline, CDR1 is SGHVS, CDR2 FQNEAQ. DNA for the CDR3: TGTGCCAGCAGCTTAGAGGGCCAGGGGGCGAACACTGAAGCTTTCTTT. Translating it yields CASSLEGQGANTEAFF.

The chain carries TRBV30 and TRBJ1-2; D ambiguous. The CDR3 sequence is 12 residues long. Germline-derived CDR1 and CDR2 are GTSNPN and SVGIG (reference sequence). V lost 2 bases and J 12 bases, leaving 16 bases between the germline ends. The CDR3 is CAWSPGSSSNTF. DNA of the CDR3: TGTGCCTGGAGTCCCGGTTCGAGTAGTAACACCTTC.

In its sample, this clone was seen a few times. This chain connects TRBV3-1 (or the pseudogene TRBV3-2) to TRBJ1-5; 9 nucleotides match TRBD1. CDR1 and CDR2 (germline): LGHDT, YNNKEL (reference sequence). J was trimmed by 7 bases and V by 1 base; bases with no gene match: 14. The CDR3 is 18 residues long. The CDR3 DNA sequence: TGTGCCAGCAGCCAAGGGCCCAAGCGGGACAGGGCCTTACAGCCCCAGCATTTT. This gives the protein CASSQGPKRDRALQPQHF.

The rearrangement joins TRBV11-2 to TRBJ1-3, with D unresolved. V was cut by 4 bases and J by 0 bases, with 10 bases left in between. The germline CDR1 and CDR2 sequences are SGHAT and FQNNGV. The CDR3 runs 15 residues. The CDR3 nucleotides read TGTGCCAGCAGCTCCTATATTGGCTCTGGAAACACCATATATTTT. The encoded protein is CASSSYIGSGNTIYF.

This chain uses TRBV7-2 with TRBJ2-7; the match to TRBD2 covers 8 bases. CDR1 SGHTA and CDR2 FQGNSA come from the germline V gene. Germline trimming cut 0 bases from V and 1 base from J; bases unmatched to any gene: 2. This CDR3 region has 15 residues. This CDR3 reads CASSLATGGSYEQYF. CDR3 sequence (DNA): TGTGCCAGCAGCTTAGCGACGGGGGGGTCCTACGAGCAGTACTTC.

This chain links TRBV28 with TRBJ2-3; the D gene is possibly TRBD2 (5 bases). V shed 6 bases and J shed 5 bases, with 9 bases lying between them. Germline CDR1 reads MDHEN; CDR2 reads SYDVKM. This CDR3 contains 12 residues. CDR3 protein: CASSVALDTQYF. CDR3 nucleotide sequence: TGTGCCAGCAGCGTAGCGTTAGATACGCAGTATTTT.

The rearrangement links TRBV5-4 to TRBJ2-5; D may be TRBD1 (5 bases). The V end was cut by 1 base, the J end by 3 bases, with 7 bases between. The germline gives CDR1 SGHNT, CDR2 YYREEE (reference sequence). The length of the CDR3 is 13 residues. CDR3 sequence: CASSLRGEETQYF. Written as DNA, the CDR3 is TGTGCCAGCAGCTTGAGGGGTGAAGAGACCCAGTACTTC.

CDR3 DNA: TGTGCCACCAGCGGTCCGGGGGGCTACACCTTC. It yields the protein CATSGPGGYTF. This chain connects TRBV24-1 to TRBJ1-2; D gene uncertain. The V gene's germline CDR1 is KGHDR and CDR2 SFDVKD. This CDR3 region has 11 residues. The ends were cut back, 7 bases at V and 8 bases at J, with 10 bases in the middle.

This clone was picked up one time. The rearrangement links TRBV11-1 to TRBJ2-3; 7 nucleotides line up with TRBD1. The germline gives CDR1 SGHAT, CDR2 FQDESV (reference sequence). V gave up 4 bases and J gave up 2 bases; unmatched junction bases: 6. The CDR3 loop spans 15 amino acids. CDR3: CASSSGQLVTDTQYF. The CDR3 DNA follows: TGTGCCAGCAGCTCGGGACAGCTAGTCACAGATACGCAGTATTTT.

The V and J genes are TRBV18 and TRBJ2-1; 7 bases align to TRBD2. The junction had 7 bases not matched to a gene; V was cut back by 3 bases and J by 2 bases. The CDR3 runs 16 residues. Germline CDR1 KGHSH, CDR2 LQKENI. This chain's CDR3 is CASSPPSGGAYNEQFF. The CDR3 nucleotides are TGTGCCAGCTCACCGCCTAGCGGTGGGGCCTACAATGAGCAGTTCTTC.

This chain connects TRBV28 to TRBJ2-3; 9 positions match TRBD2. CDR1 and CDR2 (germline): MDHEN, SYDVKM. This CDR3 has 16 amino acids. V lost 5 bases, J lost 6 bases, and 12 bases stayed unmatched. The CDR3 is CASSGSLAGYADTQYF. DNA for the CDR3: TGTGCCAGCAGTGGTTCTCTAGCGGGATATGCGGATACGCAGTATTTT.

This clone occurred once. The V call is TRBV7-2, the J call TRBJ2-7; TRBD2 aligns across 12 bases. This CDR3 comprises 15 residues. With 5 bases clipped from V and 7 bases from J, the junction kept 9 bases outside the gene matches. Germline assignment: CDR1 SGHTA and CDR2 FQGNSA. CDR3 in DNA: TGTGCCAGCAGCACTCGACTAGCGGGAGTTCAAGAGCAGTACTTC. Its translation is CASSTRLAGVQEQYF.

This clone was detected a few times. The chain recombines TRBV5-1 with TRBJ2-7; no reliable D call. Germline CDR1 reads SGHRS; CDR2 reads YFSETQ. V was pared by 1 base and J by 5 bases, with 22 bases between. The CDR3 length is 17 residues. The CDR3 DNA is TGCGCCAGCAGCTTGTTGATTAGTGCCGACTCACCGGACGAGCAGTACTTC. This translates into CASSLLISADSPDEQYF.

The CDR3 DNA is TGTGCCAGCAGCCCCCAGGGAAGAGGCACTGAAGCTTTCTTT. This translates into CASSPQGRGTEAFF. The chain recombines TRBV11-2 with TRBJ1-1, with TRBD1 as a possible D gene (5 bases). Trimming stripped 5 bases from V and 4 bases from J, with 14 bases between. The CDR3 is made up of 14 amino acids. Germline CDR1 reads SGHAT; CDR2 reads FQNNGV.

The chain uses TRBV6-1 and TRBJ2-5; possible D gene TRBD1, 6 bases. The V gene's germline CDR1 is MNHNS and CDR2 SASEGT. The length of the CDR3 is 14 residues. V was clipped by 2 bases and J by 5 bases, with 12 bases between them. DNA for the CDR3: TGTGCCAGCAGTGAACCAGGGGCGCGGGAGACCCAGTACTTC. It encodes CASSEPGARETQYF.

This rearrangement joins TRBV4-3 to TRBJ2-1; 8 positions match TRBD1. The V gene's germline CDR1 is LGHNA and CDR2 YSLEER. V shed 0 bases, J shed 3 bases, and the junction held 10 bases outside the gene matches. This CDR3 comprises 18 residues. The CDR3 loop is CASSQDIPGQGYYNEQFF. The DNA of the CDR3 is TGCGCCAGCAGCCAAGATATTCCAGGACAGGGATACTACAATGAGCAGTTCTTC.

CDR3 in amino acids: CASSLVSGSNQPQHF. CDR3 DNA: TGCGCCAGCAGCTTGGTTTCGGGGAGCAATCAGCCCCAGCATTTT. The J gene is TRBJ1-5, the V gene TRBV5-1; D call uncertain. The CDR3 covers 15 residues. Trimming pared 0 bases from V and 1 base from J, leaving 8 bases between. The V gene's germline CDR1 is SGHRS and CDR2 YFSETQ.